The clone carrying this T cell receptor beta chain was counted ten times or more. The target antigen is unknown. Amplified regions were TCR beta CDR3 sequences from RNA transcripts. The primer set for the first-round RT-PCR of the TCR CDR3 was HTBI. TCRdb re-called the multiplex PCR reads through MiXCR, storing one row per CDR3 protein. The data show about 420,000 distinct CDR3 sequences, roughly an eighth seen once. This specimen belongs to a study of T cells in Graves' hyperthyroidism and ophthalmopathy. Whole-study results and caveats: From stable hyperthyroidism, ophthalmopathy was set apart by a 13 V-J model.

Patients counted as stable if ophthalmopathy did not develop within 18 months. Subjects aged 18 to 65 presented with newly diagnosed hyperthyroidism of less than 2 months' duration. The PBMCs studied were ones that came from 10 ml fresh peripheral blood. This CDR3 is 14 amino acids long. Germline V gene data show CDR1 as LGHDT and CDR2 as YNNKEL (reference sequence). The ends were cut back, 1 base at V and 4 bases at J, with 8 bases in the middle. This clonotype was sampled from a woman in her late teens or twenties with Graves' hyperthyroidism. The sequencing input was blood. This chain joins TRBV3-1 and TRBJ2-1; D ambiguous. The CDR3 region is CASSQVRSYNEQFF. DNA of the CDR3: TGTGCCAGCAGCCAAGTCCGTTCGTACAATGAGCAGTTCTTC.